This T cell receptor (beta chain) is drawn from a study of T cells expressing NK-cell markers (dated by TCRdb to about 2020). Looking at the study overall: In sorted CD3+CD56+NKG2C+, CD3+CD56+NKG2C- and CD3+CD56-NKG2C+ T-cell subsets from several donors, TCR beta-chain repertoires were profiled. Libraries were sequenced as 2 x 150 bp reads on Illumina HiSeq 2000/2500, MiSeq or NextSeq. Most of the eight sequenced donors were HCMV-seropositive and one was HCMV-seronegative. The study sequenced eight donors, all healthy volunteers chosen at random: three men and five women. Broader findings and caveats from the paper: It remained unclear whether the expanded NKG2C-expressing T cell clones were specific for HCMV antigens. In several donors, the dominant CD3+CD56+NKG2C+ clonotypes were found to rank among the top 10 CD8+ clonotypes and to make up about 1.0-7.5% of CD8+ T cells. Those dominant clonotypes were again the most abundant among CD3+CD56-NKG2C+ cells in a few donors, at about 25-65%.

Measured from the cysteine to the phenylalanine, the CDR3 is 13 residues long. No DNA was logged. CDR1 and CDR2 are drawn from the germline V gene (reference sequence): DFQATT, SNEGSKA. TCRdb shows the sequencer as Illumina HiSeq 2000. The TCR beta cDNA libraries were made using 5'RACE template switching, a step that added both a universal primer site and unique molecular identifiers. Synthesis of cDNA was primed from the TCR beta constant segment and was followed by two consecutive PCR amplification steps. From the authors' description of their analysis: MIGEC handled demultiplexing of the reads and grouping by UMI, while MiTCR was used to assemble and quantify clonotypes. To exclude erroneous sequences, only TCR cDNA sequences supported by at least two reads were retained. The tcR package was used for downstream repertoire analysis, and clonotypes were matched between fractions using CDR3 nucleotide sequence together with V segment. VDJmatch was used to annotate antigen specificity against VDJdb, with one amino acid substitution allowed in CDR3. TCRdb reanalyzed the reads, keeping one entry per CDR3 protein sequence and omitting DNA. These V and J calls rely on TCRdb rather than the paper's analysis. This sample's clone table shows about 460,000 distinct CDR3 sequences. 1.4% to 1.5% of the sample is taken by the ten largest.

Of note for this clonotype: Its antigen remains unidentified.

HCMV serostatus was determined by detecting HCMV-specific IgG in serum with a commercial ELISA kit. Ficoll density gradient centrifugation was used to isolate peripheral blood mononuclear cells from blood. The V and J segments used are TRBV20-1 and TRBJ1-5. Input material: blood T cells: a sorted CD56 or NKG2C T cell subset, CD4+ or CD8+ T cells, or bulk PBMC T cells (not recorded which). The receptor was isolated from a woman in her forties or fifties in good health. Donor details come from another sample of the same person, matched by shared clones. The CDR3 amino acid sequence is: CSARVGLDQPQHF.